This T cell receptor beta chain was documented in a study of blood T cell repertoires in COVID-19. Only in-frame clones appear in the TCRdb table, and some are missing; sequencing was by immunoSEQ multiplex PCR. The table has about 260,000 clones, more than 70% seen once. Germline CDR1 reads SGHTA; CDR2 reads FQGNSA. Unmatched junction bases numbered 12, after V lost 5 bases and J lost 1 base. The CDR3 has 17 residues. This chain joins TRBV7-2 and TRBJ2-3; 7 positions match TRBD2. This TCR derives from a woman aged 45-65 years with acute or convalescent COVID-19. The sequenced sample was peripheral blood. CDR3 in amino acids: CASSPHPAGVGTDTQYF. In nucleotides, the CDR3 is TGTGCCAGCAGCCCCCATCCGGCGGGAGTTGGCACAGATACGCAGTATTTT.